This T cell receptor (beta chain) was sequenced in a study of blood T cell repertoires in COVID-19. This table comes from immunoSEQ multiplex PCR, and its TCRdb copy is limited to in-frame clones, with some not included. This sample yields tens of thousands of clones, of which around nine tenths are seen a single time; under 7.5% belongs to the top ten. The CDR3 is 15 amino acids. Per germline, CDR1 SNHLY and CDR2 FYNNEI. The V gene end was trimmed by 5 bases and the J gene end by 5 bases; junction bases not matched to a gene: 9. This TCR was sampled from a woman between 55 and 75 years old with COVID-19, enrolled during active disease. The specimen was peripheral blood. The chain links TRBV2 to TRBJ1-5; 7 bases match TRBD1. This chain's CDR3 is CASSIPGQSYQPQHF. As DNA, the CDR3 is TGTGCCAGCAGTATACCGGGACAGAGTTATCAGCCCCAGCATTTT. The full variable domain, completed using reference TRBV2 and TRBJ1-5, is EPEVTQTPSHQVTQMGQEVILRCVPISNHLYFYWYRQILGQKVEFLVSFYNNEISEKSEIFDDQFSVERPDGSNFTLKIRSTKLEDSAMYFCASSIPGQSYQPQHFGDGTRLSIL.